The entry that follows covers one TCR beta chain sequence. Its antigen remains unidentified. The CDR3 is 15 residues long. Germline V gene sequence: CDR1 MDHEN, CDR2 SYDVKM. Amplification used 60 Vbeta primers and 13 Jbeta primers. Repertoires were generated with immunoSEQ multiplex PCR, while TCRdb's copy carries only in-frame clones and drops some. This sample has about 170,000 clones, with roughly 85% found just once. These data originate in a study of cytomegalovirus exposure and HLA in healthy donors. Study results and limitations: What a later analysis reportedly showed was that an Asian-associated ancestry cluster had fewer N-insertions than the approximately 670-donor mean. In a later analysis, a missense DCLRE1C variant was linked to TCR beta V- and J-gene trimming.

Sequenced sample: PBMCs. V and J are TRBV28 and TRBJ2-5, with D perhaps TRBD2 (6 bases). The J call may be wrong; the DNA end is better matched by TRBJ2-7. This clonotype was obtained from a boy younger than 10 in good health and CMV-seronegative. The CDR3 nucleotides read TGTGCCAGCAGTTTAAGGGGATTTAGCGGCTACGAGCAGTACTTC. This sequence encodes CASSLRGFSGYEQYF.